What follows are 31 T cell receptor beta chains derived from one specimen sequenced in a study of blood T cells in healthy people across ages. Alongside a J-beta primer mix, a sample-barcoded 5' primer served in a second PCR lasting about 7 to 12 cycles. Each CDR3 protein is one row after TCRdb ran MiXCR on the 5' RACE reads. Here the sample spans approximately 800,000 distinct CDR3 sequences, roughly 60% being singletons. Sequencing was done on a sample of blood. Receptors were obtained from a young man in good health.

The V call is TRBV7-8, the J call TRBJ2-2; the D is unclear. CDR3 size: 14 residues. V was shortened by 8 bases and J by 0 bases, with 10 bases between the two germline ends. Germline CDR1 reads SGHVS; CDR2 reads FQNEAQ. DNA of the CDR3: TGTGCCAGCGCCGAGGCTTCGAACACCGGGGAGCTGTTTTTT. Protein: CASAEASNTGELFF.

The chain couples TRBV20-1 to TRBJ2-3; D gene unclear. V lost 4 bases and J lost 0, with 14 bases in between. CDR1 is DFQATT and CDR2 is SNEGSKA in the germline V gene (reference sequence). This CDR3 region has 15 residues. The CDR3 protein is CSAIQIISSTDTQYF. In DNA, the CDR3 is TGCAGTGCTATACAGATAATTTCTAGCACAGATACGCAGTATTTT.

This clonotype occurred once. The chain links TRBV20-1 to TRBJ2-3, with D perhaps TRBD1 (7 bases). Germline V gene lookup returns CDR1 DFQATT and CDR2 SNEGSKA (reference sequence). This CDR3 is built from 13 residues. The V end was cut by 3 bases, the J end by 5 bases, with 12 bases between. Written as DNA, the CDR3 is TGCAGTGCTAGGCCCCAGGGGGGAGATACGCAGTATTTT. This translates into CSARPQGGDTQYF.

V gene TRBV29-1 combines with J gene TRBJ2-3; TRBD2 aligns across 7 bases. The V gene's germline CDR1 is SQVTM and CDR2 ANQGSEA. This CDR3 has 12 amino acids. J lost 5 bases, V lost 4 bases, and 3 bases had no gene match. This CDR3 is CSVVAGVDTQYF. The DNA of the CDR3 is TGCAGCGTTGTTGCGGGAGTAGATACGCAGTATTTT.

The V call is TRBV2, the J call TRBJ1-2; D is undetermined. The CDR3 is 13 amino acids. Trimming stripped 6 bases from V and 6 bases from J, with 14 bases between. From germline, CDR1 is SNHLY and CDR2 FYNNEI. CDR3 residues: CASRATRENGYTF. The CDR3, as DNA: TGTGCCAGCAGGGCTACAAGAGAAAATGGCTACACCTTC. The full variable domain, in which reference TRBV2 and TRBJ1-2 provide the parts outside the CDR3, is EPEVTQTPSHQVTQMGQEVILRCVPISNHLYFYWYRQILGQKVEFLVSFYNNEISEKSEIFDDQFSVERPDGSNFTLKIRSTKLEDSAMYFCASRATRENGYTFGSGTRLTVV.

This CDR3 is CASSYGDYNEQFF. DNA for the CDR3: TGTGCCAGCAGTTATGGTGACTACAATGAGCAGTTCTTC. This rearrangement joins TRBV6-5 to TRBJ2-1; unclear D gene. Germline V CDR1 and CDR2: MNHEY, SVGAGI. The V gene lost 3 bases and the J gene lost 3 bases, with 6 bases spanning the gap. The length of the CDR3 is 13 residues.

The chain has TRBV20-1 and TRBJ2-1; 16 bases agree with TRBD2. This CDR3 spans 15 amino acids. CDR1 is DFQATT, CDR2 SNEGSKA, per germline (reference sequence). Trimming at V came to 6 bases and at J to 2 bases, leaving 1 base not matched to a gene. The CDR3 DNA reads TGCAGTGCCGGGACTAGCGGGAGGGCCTACAATGAGCAGTTCTTC. Translated: CSAGTSGRAYNEQFF.

V is TRBV25-1 and J is TRBJ1-2, with D maybe TRBD1 (5 bases). Looked up from germline, CDR1 is MGHDK and CDR2 is SYGVNS. The CDR3 consists of 17 residues. V dropped 0 bases and J dropped 1 base, with 15 bases sitting between them. This CDR3 reads CASSEYRTGGDNYGYTF. CDR3 bases: TGTGCCAGCAGTGAATATCGAACAGGAGGTGATAACTATGGCTACACCTTC.

Only a few counts were recorded for this clonotype. The J gene is TRBJ2-1, the V gene TRBV20-1, with D maybe TRBD2 (6 bases). Trimming left V 4 bases short and J 12 bases short, with 16 bases between. The germline gives CDR1 DFQATT, CDR2 SNEGSKA (reference sequence). This CDR3 comprises 12 residues. The CDR3 region has the DNA TGCAGTGCTACAGCGGGCTCATCGGGGCAGTTCTTC. Its protein is CSATAGSSGQFF.

The chain couples TRBV20-1 to TRBJ2-3; the D gene could be TRBD1 or TRBD2 (5 bases each). The CDR3 contains 14 residues. V was cut by 6 bases and J by 4 bases, with 17 bases left in between. Germline lookup yields CDR1 DFQATT and CDR2 SNEGSKA (reference sequence). The CDR3 DNA follows: TGCAGTGCGACCCGGGACGTGTCGGCAGATACGCAGTATTTT. Its translation is CSATRDVSADTQYF.

The rearrangement joins TRBV28 to TRBJ2-4; TRBD2 aligns across 10 bases. Matching the DNA end better, TRBJ2-7 makes the J call doubtful. This CDR3 region has 18 residues. CDR1 is MDHEN, CDR2 SYDVKM, per germline. The DNA of the CDR3 is TGTGCCAGCAGGCCCTCCACTCCACCCGGACTAGCGGATTCCGAGCAGTACTTC. It is translated as CASRPSTPPGLADSEQYF.

On this clonotype: A much larger clone differs from this one at a single base, so this may be a read error. The chain recombines TRBV5-6 with TRBJ1-4, with unresolved D. The length of the CDR3 is 12 residues. Germline CDR1 reads SGHDT; CDR2 reads YYEEEE. CDR3 loop: CASSSQEEKLLF. The CDR3 DNA reads TGTGCCAGCAGCTCCCAAGAAGAAAAACTGCTTTTT.

The rearrangement links TRBV27 to TRBJ2-1, with TRBD2 identical over 8 bases. J gave up 6 bases and V 3 bases, and 7 bases lay outside the gene matches. The CDR3 runs 15 residues. Germline V gene sequence: CDR1 MNHEY, CDR2 SMNVEV (reference sequence). The CDR3, as DNA: TGTGCCAGCAGTTTCCCCCCGGGGGGGGGCAATGAGCAGTTCTTC. Amino acids: CASSFPPGGGNEQFF.

The J gene is TRBJ1-4, the V gene TRBV6-5, with 8 bases that match TRBD1. This CDR3 has 15 residues. Germline trimming cut 5 bases from V and 6 bases from J; bases unmatched to any gene: 8. The germline V gene encodes CDR1 MNHEY and CDR2 SVGAGI. The CDR3 DNA follows: TGTGCCAGCAGTCGAATGGGACAGGCCGATGAAAAACTGTTTTTT. Encoded protein: CASSRMGQADEKLFF.

The V gene is TRBV6-1, the J gene TRBJ2-5; 10 bases agree with TRBD1. After removal of 6 bases from V and 11 bases from J, the junction contained 12 bases not matched to a gene. The CDR3 covers 14 residues. Looked up from germline, CDR1 is MNHNS and CDR2 is SASEGT. CDR3 nucleotide sequence: TGTGCCAGCAGGACAGGGGGCGGTATGAATGAGCAGTACTTC. The encoded protein is CASRTGGGMNEQYF.

This rearrangement joins TRBV20-1 to TRBJ2-3; 8 nucleotides match TRBD2. The CDR3 runs 13 residues. CDR1 and CDR2 (germline): DFQATT, SNEGSKA (reference sequence). V dropped 5 bases and J dropped 3; count of bases not matched to a gene: 4. DNA for the CDR3: TGCAGTGCTCCCGGGACTAGTACAGATACGCAGTATTTT. It codes for CSAPGTSTDTQYF.

This clonotype was detected a few times. This chain connects TRBV4-2 to TRBJ2-7; perhaps D is TRBD1 or TRBD2 (7 bases each). The CDR3 sequence is 14 residues long. The V end was cut by 6 bases, the J end by 5 bases, with 17 bases between. CDR1 is LGHNA and CDR2 is YNFKEQ in the germline V gene. The CDR3 protein is CASSHAGGGHEQYF. In DNA form, the CDR3 reads TGTGCCAGCAGTCACGCAGGGGGGGGCCACGAGCAGTACTTC.

V is TRBV21-1 and J is TRBJ2-3; TRBD1, the table's D call, was not compared with the DNA. TRBV21-1 is a documented pseudogene. The length of the CDR3 is 13 residues. The DNA of the CDR3 is TGTGCCAGCAGCCGCCCGGGGGCAGATACGCAGTATTTT. Translation gives CASSRPGADTQYF.

The V and J genes are TRBV29-1 and TRBJ2-7; TRBD2 agrees at 7 bases. CDR3 length: 12 amino acids. The germline V gene encodes CDR1 SQVTM and CDR2 ANQGSEA. V shed 4 bases and J 6 bases; nucleotides not matched to a gene: 6. The CDR3 here is CSVGGGRAEQYF. The CDR3 nucleotides read TGCAGCGTTGGGGGAGGGCGAGCCGAGCAGTACTTC.

This clonotype was seen only once. The rearrangement joins TRBV6-5 to TRBJ1-2, with no clear D. Trimming took 9 bases from V and 9 from J, leaving 23 bases between them. The germline CDR1 and CDR2 sequences are MNHEY and SVGAGI. The CDR3 covers 14 residues. CDR3 amino acids: CASSARTAAASYTF. Written as DNA, the CDR3 is TGTGCCAGTAGTGCTAGGACGGCCGCGGCCAGCTACACCTTC.

This sequence joins TRBV5-1 and TRBJ2-1; TRBD2 matches at 10 bases. The trim removed 4 bases at V and 8 bases at J, leaving 12 bases unmatched. CDR1 and CDR2 (germline): SGHRS, YFSETQ. This CDR3 region has 16 residues. CDR3 region: CASSDPSGRAFDEQFF. The CDR3 DNA is TGCGCCAGCAGCGATCCGAGCGGGAGGGCCTTTGATGAGCAGTTCTTC.

This clonotype occurred a few times. The V gene is TRBV18, the J gene TRBJ1-1, with TRBD1 matching over 8 bases. Trimming at V came to 3 bases and at J to 3 bases, leaving 6 bases not matched to a gene. Germline-derived CDR1 and CDR2 are KGHSH and LQKENI. This CDR3 region has 15 residues. For the CDR3, the DNA is TGTGCCAGCTCACCGTCGACAGGGGTGGACACTGAAGCTTTCTTT. It yields the protein CASSPSTGVDTEAFF.

CDR3 amino acids: CASSPRVHYEQYF. The CDR3 DNA reads as TGTGCCAGCAGCCCCCGGGTCCATTACGAGCAGTACTTC. The chain employs TRBV6-5 and TRBJ2-5; D is ambiguous. The J call may be faulty, since TRBJ2-7 better matches the DNA end. CDR1 and CDR2 (germline): MNHEY, SVGAGI. The CDR3 is 13 amino acids.

The gene calls are TRBV7-8 and TRBJ1-5; D might be TRBD1 (5 bases). Trimming shortened V by 5 bases and J by 4 bases, and 18 bases separated the two germline ends. Looked up from germline, CDR1 is SGHVS and CDR2 is FQNEAQ. This CDR3 is 16 amino acids long. CDR3 residues: CASSPDSLGGNQPQHF. As DNA, the CDR3 is TGTGCCAGCAGCCCAGACAGCCTCGGCGGGAATCAGCCCCAGCATTTT.

This chain uses TRBV7-2 with TRBJ2-7; TRBD1 aligns across 11 bases. From germline, CDR1 is SGHTA and CDR2 FQGNSA. There are 16 residues in the CDR3. V lost 5 bases to trimming and J lost 2 bases; unmatched junction nucleotides: 8. CDR3 sequence reads: CASSIYRGQGAYEQYF. In nucleotides, the CDR3 is TGTGCCAGCAGCATCTACAGGGGACAGGGGGCCTACGAGCAGTACTTC. The whole variable domain, remainder taken from reference TRBV7-2 and TRBJ2-7, is GAGVSQSPSNKVTEKGKDVELRCDPISGHTALYWYRQSLGQGLEFLIYFQGNSAPDKSGLPSDRFSAERTGGSVSTLTIQRTQQEDSAVYLCASSIYRGQGAYEQYFGPGTRLTVT.

This chain connects TRBV5-1 to TRBJ2-7; 10 bases are a match to TRBD2. V trimming: 4 bases; J trimming: 10 bases; junction bases outside the gene matches: 23. The length of the CDR3 is 18 residues. The germline CDR1 and CDR2 sequences are SGHRS and YFSETQ. Here the CDR3 reads CASSPPSSGSSAEEAQYF. The CDR3 nucleotides read TGCGCCAGCAGCCCTCCTTCTAGCGGGAGTTCCGCCGAAGAGGCCCAGTACTTC.

The V gene is TRBV7-3, the J gene TRBJ2-1, with 7 bases lining up with TRBD2. The germline gives CDR1 SGHTA, CDR2 FQGTGA. Trimming took 4 bases from V and 6 from J; bases not matched to a gene: 3. The CDR3 runs 13 residues. The CDR3, as DNA: TGTGCCAGCAGCTCCAGCGGGGTCAATGAGCAGTTCTTC. Translation gives CASSSSGVNEQFF.

CDR3 region: CASSLMGNTGELFF. CDR3 in DNA: TGTGCCAGCAGCTTAATGGGTAACACCGGGGAGCTGTTTTTT. The chain combines TRBV7-9 with TRBJ2-2; D unresolved. Germline CDR1 reads SEHNR; CDR2 reads FQNEAQ (reference sequence). Between the trimmed V and J ends, which lost 2 bases and 2 bases, there was a span of 6 bases. This CDR3 comprises 14 residues. The full variable domain, with the rest looked up from reference TRBV7-9 and TRBJ2-2, is DTGVSQNPRHKITKRGQNVTFRCDPISEHNRLYWYRQTLGQGPEFLTYFQNEAQLEKSRLLSDRFSAERPKGSFSTLEIQRTEQGDSAMYLCASSLMGNTGELFFGEGSRLTVL.

V and J are TRBV7-2 and TRBJ2-7; the match to TRBD1 covers 7 bases. Trimming at V came to 5 bases and at J to 3 bases, leaving 10 bases not matched to a gene. This CDR3 contains 15 residues. Germline CDR1 and CDR2: SGHTA and FQGNSA. The CDR3, as DNA: TGTGCCAGCAGCATACGAATGACAGGGAACTACGAGCAGTACTTC. Translation: CASSIRMTGNYEQYF.

This clonotype was detected only a few times. The rearrangement links TRBV4-3 to TRBJ2-5; D remains unclear. The germline gives CDR1 LGHNA, CDR2 YSLEER. V lost 4 bases, J lost 1 base, and 13 bases lay in between. The CDR3 consists of 15 residues. The CDR3 DNA is TGCGCCAGCAGCCTAGGAGACACTCTCCAAGAGACCCAGTACTTC. Translated, it gives CASSLGDTLQETQYF.

This chain links TRBV6-2 or TRBV6-3 with TRBJ2-7, with 10 positions matching TRBD1. This CDR3 has 15 amino acids. With V trimmed by 4 bases and J by 3 bases, 6 bases remained unmatched. The germline V gene has CDR1 MNHEY and CDR2 SVGEGT. Here the CDR3 DNA reads TGTGCCAGCAGTTCCCTGGGACAGGGGATCTACGAGCAGTACTTC. Protein: CASSSLGQGIYEQYF.